In this sample, the clone carrying this T cell receptor beta chain turned up many times. Thyroid surgery took place with no prior treatment in any patient. The CDR3 spans 16 residues. Trimming removed 4 bases from V and 0 bases from J, with 13 bases in between. CDR1 is LGHNT, CDR2 FRNRAP, per germline. Authors' analysis steps: Variation in CDR3 across clinicopathological groups served as the basis for constructing a distant-metastasis classifier in papillary thyroid cancer. Using MiXCR, TCRdb reanalyzed the PCR reads. The V and J calls and clone size come from TCRdb's table, not from the authors' own analysis. The top ten clones hold around 9.3% of a sample with over 20,000 clones, 16% of them seen once. The data were obtained in a study of metastatic and nonmetastatic thyroid tumors. In the study overall: A comparison of repertoires was made across blood and tumor or nodule tissue from malignant and benign thyroid patients.

This sequence was found in a female donor with papillary thyroid cancer or a benign thyroid nodule (not recorded which). Some clones in this sample may be carry-over from other donors' samples. The specimen was tumor tissue. The J gene is TRBJ1-3, the V gene TRBV12-5; no firm D call. The CDR3 loop is CASGSPDRFSGNTIYF. The DNA of the CDR3 is TGTGCTAGTGGTTCTCCCGACCGGTTCTCTGGAAACACCATATATTTT.